Each of the 5 T cell receptor beta chains below was sequenced from the same sample in a study of T cell clonality in common variable immunodeficiency. Findings of the study overall: Common variable immunodeficiency TCR beta sequences reportedly had fewer deletions and N-nucleotide insertions.

Using immunoSEQ multiplex PCR, the repertoire was profiled, and TCRdb retains in-frame clones only, with some absent. This sample has about 31,000 clones, each found more than once. Their target antigens are unknown. Sequenced sample: peripheral blood mononuclear cells. The source of these receptors is a human donor with common variable immunodeficiency.

CDR3 loop: CASSPNLAASYEQYF. The part of the CDR3 DNA that was read is TGTGCCAGCAGCCCGAATCTAGCCGCATCCTACGAG. The chain is built from TRBV7-3 and TRBJ2-7; D is possibly TRBD2 (5 bases). The read is 3 residues too short to cover the CDR3 end, so that end is filled in from the germline J gene. Trimming stripped 5 bases from V and 1 base from J, with 15 bases between. Germline CDR1 reads SGHTA; CDR2 reads FQGTGA. This CDR3 has 15 residues.

This clone was detected only a few times. From the germline J gene comes the end of the CDR3, since the read stops 3 residues before it. V gene TRBV7-2 combines with J gene TRBJ1-2, with D maybe TRBD1 (6 bases). Germline CDR1 SGHTA, CDR2 FQGNSA. The CDR3 has 13 residues. The CDR3: CASSHRGALGYTF. Incomplete CDR3 DNA: TGTGCCAGCAGCCATCGGGGGGCACTGGGC.

As for this clone: The DNA ends 3 residues before the CDR3 does, and the rest of the CDR3 is filled in from the germline J gene. This rearrangement joins TRBV11-3 to TRBJ2-1; 8 nucleotides match TRBD2. Losses at the gene ends were 2 bases for V and 7 bases for J; bases not matched to a gene: 7. Germline assignment: CDR1 SGHNT and CDR2 YENEEA. The CDR3 spans 15 residues. The covered CDR3 bases are TGTGCCAGCAGCTTAATCAGCGGGAGTAGGAATGAG. Its protein product is CASSLISGSRNE. The CDR3 in its entirety is CASSLISGSRNEQFF.

This clone was seen a handful of times. The observed sequence ends 3 residues before the CDR3 terminus, with the missing tail filled in from the germline J gene. Other DNA sequences in this specimen translate into the identical CDR3. The chain uses TRBV7-8 and TRBJ2-7, with 8 bases lining up with TRBD1. CDR3 length: 15 amino acids. From germline, CDR1 is SGHVS and CDR2 FQNEAQ. Losses at the gene ends were 5 bases for V and 2 bases for J; bases not matched to a gene: 8. The CDR3 spells CASSLEVRGPYEQYF. The CDR3 bases that were read are TGTGCCAGCAGCCTAGAGGTCAGGGGGCCCTACGAG.

This clone was counted ten times or more. The read ends 3 residues before the CDR3 terminus; that terminus is restored from the germline J gene. The chain couples TRBV30 to TRBJ1-5; 7 bases are shared with TRBD1. With 3 bases clipped from V and 4 bases from J, the junction kept 12 bases outside the gene matches. The CDR3 length is 16 residues. Germline-derived CDR1 and CDR2 are GTSNPN and SVGIG (reference sequence). The CDR3 spells CAWRASGTAKNQPQHF. Incomplete CDR3 DNA: TGTGCCTGGAGGGCGTCCGGGACAGCTAAGAATCAGCCC.